This T cell receptor beta chain was captured in a study of identical twins. Findings of the study overall: Among monozygotic twins, out-of-frame TCR alpha sharing exceeded what models predicted. Twins shared beta out-of-frame sequences in excess, but this excess was weaker. Clonotypes of the beta chain that were abundant in cord blood carried fewer insertions (memory repertoires showed none). The study drew conclusions from cross-sectional statistical analysis, not from following the same donors.

Comments on this clonotype: Its specificity is not known.

TCRdb processed the 5' RACE reads anew with MiXCR; each CDR3 protein has one entry. The table records about 890,000 distinct CDR3 sequences, over 9% of them present only once. CDR1 is SEHNR, CDR2 FQNEAQ, per germline (reference sequence). The CDR3 length is 17 residues. With V trimmed by 4 bases and J by 4 bases, 12 bases remained unmatched. These same records also appear under a second study, on yellow fever vaccine responses in identical twins.

This clonotype was sampled from a woman younger than 35 in good health. The sample taken for sequencing was PBMCs. This chain links TRBV7-9 with TRBJ2-3; 9 positions agree with TRBD2. CDR3 region: CASSSPSLAGSADTQYF. The CDR3 coding sequence is TGTGCCAGCAGCTCACCTTCCCTAGCGGGGTCCGCAGATACGCAGTATTTT.